This record looks at one TCR beta chain sequence and its context. Its antigen is undetermined. V was clipped by 2 bases and J by 1 base; unmatched bases: 2. Germline CDR1 reads MGHRA; CDR2 reads YSYEKL. The CDR3 loop spans 15 amino acids. The primer mix had 60 Vbeta and 13 Jbeta primers. Only in-frame clones appear in the TCRdb table, and some are missing; sequencing was by immunoSEQ multiplex PCR. The ten most abundant clones cover 3.6% of a sample with roughly 60,000 clones. This sample is drawn from a study of cytomegalovirus exposure and HLA in healthy donors. Findings and caveats of the study: The authors judged a highly shared variant cluster likely a sequencing artifact. Some segments of the V type, notably TRBV6-2 and TRBV6-3, were excluded as indistinguishable. According to the study, approximately 150 TCR beta chains were cytomegalovirus-associated.

The sequence derives from a woman aged 18-30 years in good health and CMV-seronegative. This chain uses TRBV4-1 with TRBJ2-3, with 8 bases aligning to TRBD2. Sequencing was performed on PBMCs. Here the CDR3 reads CASSQLGLGTDTQYF. CDR3 coding DNA: TGCGCCAGCAGCCAATTGGGACTAGGCACAGATACGCAGTATTTT.